This T cell receptor beta chain was identified during a study of PD-1 blockade in classical Hodgkin lymphoma. The table came from immunoSEQ multiplex PCR; TCRdb's copy has only in-frame clones and leaves some out. This table has fewer than 25,000 clones, 90% to 95% appearing once. Time point defined: newly diagnosed, previously untreated cHL patient sample. With magnetic negative selection, CD4+ T cells were purified from PBMCs that had been thawed. CDR1 LNHDA and CDR2 SQIVND come from the germline V gene (reference sequence). The CDR3 extends over 14 amino acids. Trimming removed 6 bases at V and 0 bases at J, with 11 bases between.

The specimen sequenced was CD4+ T cells from blood. The clonotype was recovered from a human donor with classical Hodgkin lymphoma. This rearrangement joins TRBV19 to TRBJ1-1; D is undetermined. In DNA form, the CDR3 reads TGTGCCAGTAGCCAGTCCTCGATGAACACTGAAGCTTTCTTT. As protein: CASSQSSMNTEAFF.